Following are 11 T cell receptor beta chains from one sample sequenced in a study of PD-1 blockade in classical Hodgkin lymphoma (dated by TCRdb to about 2020). Library preparation used the immunoSEQ multiplex PCR assay. The table comes from immuneACCESS by way of TCRdb, which keeps in-frame sequences with V and J called. Part of the clones is missing from these tables; in studies checked, under half for an unresolved V gene and the rest for unknown reasons. The sample table holds tens of thousands of clones, of which almost 90% were seen once. Just over 9% of the sample comes from the top ten. Taken with the paper, the label for time point translates to: cycle 1 day 1 (C1D1), immediately before nivolumab initiation. Relapse after autologous stem cell transplantation had occurred in all trial patients, and cohorts A, B and C were distinguished by prior brentuximab vedotin exposure. Sequencing was performed on peripheral blood mononuclear cells (PBMCs), taken at baseline. The receptors originated from a human donor with classical Hodgkin lymphoma.

This chain joins TRBV10-3 and TRBJ2-1; a possible D gene is TRBD2 (5 bases). This CDR3 is built from 16 residues. The V gene's germline CDR1 is ENHRY and CDR2 SYGVKD. Trimming cost V 3 bases and J 9 bases, with 21 bases left between them. CDR3 sequence: CAISDFRSGFDGEQFF. CDR3 nucleotides: TGTGCCATCAGTGATTTCCGGAGCGGCTTTGATGGTGAGCAGTTCTTC.

V and J are TRBV28 and TRBJ1-1; D ambiguous. The V gene's germline CDR1 is MDHEN and CDR2 SYDVKM. The CDR3 length is 14 residues. V gave up 4 bases and J gave up 4 bases, with 13 bases separating them. The CDR3 loop reads CASSYPAGSTEAFF. The CDR3 DNA is TGTGCCAGCAGTTATCCAGCGGGAAGCACTGAAGCTTTCTTT.

This chain links TRBV5-1 with TRBJ1-1; D is undetermined. V lost 4 bases and J 0 bases, leaving 16 bases between the germline ends. Germline V gene sequence: CDR1 SGHRS, CDR2 YFSETQ. There are 16 residues in the CDR3. The CDR3 loop reads CASSADRRVMNTEAFF. Written as DNA, the CDR3 is TGCGCCAGCAGCGCGGACCGGAGGGTGATGAACACTGAAGCTTTCTTT.

V is TRBV11-2 and J is TRBJ2-2; D is ambiguous. Deletions cut 5 bases from V and 2 bases from J, with 15 bases between. The CDR3 spans 16 residues. Germline V gene data show CDR1 as SGHAT and CDR2 as FQNNGV. The CDR3 nucleotides are TGTGCCAGCAGCCCGCGCTTGACGGCAAACACCGGGGAGCTGTTTTTT. As protein: CASSPRLTANTGELFF.

The chain is built from TRBV27 and TRBJ2-5; maybe TRBD2 (7 bases). Germline-derived CDR1 and CDR2 are MNHEY and SMNVEV (reference sequence). CDR3 length: 16 amino acids. The V gene lost 2 bases and the J gene lost 1 base, with 14 bases spanning the gap. The CDR3, as DNA: TGTGCCAGCAGTTTAATGGCGGGGGCCTCCCAAGAGACCCAGTACTTC. Translation gives CASSLMAGASQETQYF.

The V and J genes are TRBV4-3 and TRBJ2-1; 8 bases are a match to TRBD1. The J segment lost 2 bases and the V segment lost 0 bases, leaving 6 bases of the junction unmatched. Per germline, CDR1 LGHNA and CDR2 YSLEER. This CDR3 region has 17 residues. The CDR3 nucleotides are TGCGCCAGCAGCCAAGACCCACCAGGGGGCACCTACAATGAGCAGTTCTTC. Residues: CASSQDPPGGTYNEQFF.

V gene TRBV10-3 combines with J gene TRBJ2-4, with D possibly matching TRBD1 (6 bases). The CDR3 is 14 amino acids. CDR1 and CDR2 from the germline V gene are ENHRY and SYGVKD. With 8 bases removed from V and 3 bases from J, the gap between germline ends came to 14 bases. DNA for the CDR3: TGTGCCATCGATAGACAGGCTCACAAAAACATTCAGTACTTC. Its translation is CAIDRQAHKNIQYF.

The rearrangement joins TRBV2 to TRBJ2-2, with D perhaps matching TRBD1 (5 bases). There are 15 residues in the CDR3. Germline V gene sequence: CDR1 SNHLY, CDR2 FYNNEI. V lost 10 bases to trimming and J lost 4 bases, with 19 bases between them. For the CDR3, the DNA is TGTGCCACCGCACAGGCTTGGCGTGGCACCGGGGAGCTGTTTTTT. Its protein product is CATAQAWRGTGELFF.

This clone was counted once. The rearrangement joins TRBV29-1 to TRBJ2-3; TRBD2 might be the D (6 bases). From germline, CDR1 is SQVTM and CDR2 ANQGSEA. The length of the CDR3 is 15 residues. V dropped 6 bases and J dropped 6 bases, with 22 bases sitting between them. The CDR3 loop is CSVTRMEGTGDTQYF. DNA for the CDR3: TGCAGCGTCACCAGGATGGAGGGGACGGGGGATACGCAGTATTTT.

This clone appeared a single time. The rearrangement uses TRBV14 and TRBJ2-2; D may be TRBD1 (6 bases). Trimming left V 1 base short and J 7 bases short, with 13 bases between. Per germline, CDR1 SGHDN and CDR2 FVKESK. The CDR3 sequence is 15 residues long. Here the CDR3 DNA reads TGTGCCAGCAGCCAAGTTCCCAGGGGCGGCGGGGAGCTGTTTTTT. Its translation: CASSQVPRGGGELFF.

There are a few counts of this clone. The DNA for the CDR3 is TGTGCCAGCACCGACAGGGTTACCGGGGAGCTGTTTTTT. It yields the protein CASTDRVTGELFF. The chain carries TRBV27 and TRBJ2-2, with TRBD1 matching 7 bases. The trim removed 7 bases at V and 5 bases at J, leaving 4 bases unmatched. The CDR3 loop spans 13 amino acids. Germline V gene data show CDR1 as MNHEY and CDR2 as SMNVEV (reference sequence).